This is a list of T cell receptor beta chains from one sample in a study of shared clonotypes between healthy human individuals. Assay: immunoSEQ multiplex PCR; the TCRdb copy retains only in-frame clones and omits some. This table has some 490,000 clones, approximately 82% appearing once. Sequencing used PBMCs. The receptors stem from a woman aged 40 to 55 in good health. Some clones in this sample may be carry-over from other donors' samples. Each CDR3 is given with its conserved first and last residue. A D gene is named only where the DNA matches it firmly. Not every row has a clone size; where given, it reads once, few, many or a size class.

d_call,clone_size,v_call,j_call,cdr3_aa,cdr3_nt
-,few,TRBV29-1,TRBJ1-5,CSVETGSNQPQHF,TGCAGCGTGGAAACAGGTAGCAATCAGCCCCAGCATTTT
TRBD1,-,TRBV28,TRBJ1-1,CASSFDRGLEAFF,TGTGCCAGCAGTTTCGACAGGGGGCTTGAAGCTTTCTTT
-,-,TRBV11-2,TRBJ1-3,CASSAPETGNTIYF,TGTGCCAGCAGCGCTCCGGAAACAGGAAACACCATATATTTT
-,-,TRBV18,TRBJ1-5,CASSNVGFNQPQHF,TGTGCCAGCTCAAACGTAGGGTTCAATCAGCCCCAGCATTTT
TRBD2,-,TRBV7-2,TRBJ2-1,CASSPPGLEYNEQFF,TGTGCCAGCAGCCCACCGGGACTAGAATACAATGAGCAGTTCTTC
TRBD2,-,TRBV7-9,TRBJ2-1,CASARGGGVRNEQFF,TGTGCCAGCGCCCGGGGGGGCGGGGTAAGAAATGAGCAGTTCTTC
-,few,TRBV5-1,TRBJ1-2,CASSLEGRVLDGYTF,TGCGCCAGCAGCTTGGAGGGAAGGGTATTAGATGGCTACACCTTC
-,-,TRBV19,TRBJ2-3,CASSIVTRNGGTDTQYF,TGTGCCAGTAGTATAGTGACCAGAAACGGCGGCACAGATACGCAGTATTTT
-,-,TRBV10-1,TRBJ1-2,CASSRGDYGYTF,TGCGCCAGCAGCAGGGGCGACTATGGCTACACCTTC
-,few,TRBV15,TRBJ2-1,CATSRRSGSYNEQFF,TGTGCCACCAGCAGAAGAAGCGGCTCCTACAATGAGCAGTTCTTC
TRBD2,-,TRBV29-1,TRBJ2-1,CSVARGGSWDEQFF,TGCAGCGTGGCTCGCGGCGGGAGTTGGGATGAGCAGTTCTTC
TRBD1,-,TRBV18,TRBJ1-3,CASSPGQGGLNTIYF,TGTGCCAGCTCACCAGGACAGGGTGGGCTTAACACCATATATTTT
-,-,TRBV6-5,TRBJ2-1,CASSYSGGSSYNEQFF,TGTGCCAGCAGTTACTCCGGAGGGAGCTCCTACAATGAGCAGTTCTTC
TRBD1,-,TRBV28,TRBJ1-1,CASPGAGGRAEAFF,TGTGCCAGCCCTGGGGCAGGGGGTAGGGCTGAAGCTTTCTTT
-,-,TRBV5-1,TRBJ1-6,CASSLAGASRSPLHF,TGCGCCAGCAGCTTGGCAGGGGCGTCACGGTCACCCCTCCACTTT
TRBD1,-,TRBV14,TRBJ2-3,CASSQNGRGLTDTQYF,TGTGCCAGCAGCCAAAACGGCAGGGGGCTCACAGATACGCAGTATTTT
-,-,TRBV7-2,TRBJ2-5,CASSLIGWGETQYF,TGTGCCAGCAGCCTGATCGGGTGGGGGGAGACCCAGTACTTC
TRBD2,-,TRBV11-3,TRBJ2-3,CASSLRTSGSDTQYF,TGTGCCAGCAGCTTGAGGACTAGCGGGAGTGATACGCAGTATTTT
-,once,TRBV5-6,TRBJ2-7,CASSLGGNYEQYF,TGTGCCAGCAGCTTGGGCGGAAACTACGAGCAGTACTTC
-,-,TRBV5-4,TRBJ2-7,CASSVSYEQYF,TGTGCCAGCAGCGTCTCCTACGAGCAGTACTTC
-,once,TRBV5-8,TRBJ1-5,CASSLGTNQPQHF,TGTGCCAGCAGCTTGGGTACCAATCAGCCCCAGCATTTT
TRBD1,-,TRBV15,TRBJ2-6,CATSRDPGQASVLTF,TGTGCCACCAGCAGAGATCCGGGACAGGCCTCCGTCCTGACTTTC
-,few,TRBV5-8,TRBJ2-7,CASSLRGVSYEQYF,TGTGCCAGCAGCTTACGCGGGGTTTCCTACGAGCAGTACTTC
-,-,TRBV14,TRBJ1-2,CASSQRGHGVGYTF,TGTGCCAGCAGCCAGAGGGGACATGGGGTTGGCTACACCTTC
-,-,TRBV6-5,TRBJ2-7,CASTAPGPGEQYF,TGTGCCAGCACCGCCCCGGGGCCGGGGGAGCAGTACTTC
TRBD2,-,TRBV4-1,TRBJ2-7,CASSHLLAGDYEQYF,TGCGCCAGCAGCCATTTGCTAGCGGGAGATTACGAGCAGTACTTC
TRBD2,-,TRBV11-2,TRBJ2-7,CASSLLRGNEQYF,TGTGCCAGCAGCTTATTGCGGGGGAACGAGCAGTACTTC
TRBD2,few,TRBV5-1,TRBJ2-1,CASSPGTSGYEQFF,TGCGCCAGCAGCCCAGGGACTAGCGGATATGAGCAGTTCTTC
TRBD2,once,TRBV18,TRBJ2-1,CASSPGPSGSNEQFF,TGTGCCAGCTCACCAGGCCCTAGCGGGAGCAATGAGCAGTTCTTC
TRBD2,-,TRBV5-1,TRBJ2-1,CASSPGLDSYNEQFF,TGCGCCAGCAGCCCCGGACTAGACTCCTACAATGAGCAGTTCTTC
-,once,TRBV19,TRBJ1-4,CASSIRTGLREKLFF,TGTGCCAGTAGTATAAGGACGGGCCTTCGGGAAAAACTGTTTTTT